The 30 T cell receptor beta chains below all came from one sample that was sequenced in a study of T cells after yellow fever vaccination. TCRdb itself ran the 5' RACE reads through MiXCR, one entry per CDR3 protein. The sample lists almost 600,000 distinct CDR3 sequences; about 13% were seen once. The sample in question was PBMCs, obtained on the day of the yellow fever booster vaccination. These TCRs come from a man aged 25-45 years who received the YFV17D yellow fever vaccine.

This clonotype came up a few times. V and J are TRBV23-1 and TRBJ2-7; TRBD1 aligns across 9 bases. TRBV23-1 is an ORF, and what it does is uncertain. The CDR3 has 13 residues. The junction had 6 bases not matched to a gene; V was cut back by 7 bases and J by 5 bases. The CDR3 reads CASIRDRENEQYF. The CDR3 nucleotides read TGCGCCAGCATTCGGGACAGGGAGAACGAGCAGTACTTC.

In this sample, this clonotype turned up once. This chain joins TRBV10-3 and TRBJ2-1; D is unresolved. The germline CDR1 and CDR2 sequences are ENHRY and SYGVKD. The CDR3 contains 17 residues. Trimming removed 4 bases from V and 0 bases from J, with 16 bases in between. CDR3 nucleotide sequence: TGTGCCATCAGTGCACCCCCCGGGCGGAACTCCTACAATGAGCAGTTCTTC. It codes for CAISAPPGRNSYNEQFF.

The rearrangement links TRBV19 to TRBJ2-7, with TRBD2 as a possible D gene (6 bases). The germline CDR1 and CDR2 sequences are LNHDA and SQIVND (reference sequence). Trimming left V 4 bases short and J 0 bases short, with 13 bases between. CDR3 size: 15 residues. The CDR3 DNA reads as TGTGCCAGTAGTAGCTTTGGCGGGGACTCCTACGAGCAGTACTTC. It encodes CASSSFGGDSYEQYF.

The CDR3 DNA is TGCAGTGCTCCCGGAACTAGCGGGATCTTGAATGAGCAGTTCTTC. It yields the protein CSAPGTSGILNEQFF. This chain connects TRBV20-1 to TRBJ2-1; 10 bases agree with TRBD2. After removal of 5 bases from V and 7 bases from J, the junction contained 11 bases not matched to a gene. The germline V gene encodes CDR1 DFQATT and CDR2 SNEGSKA (reference sequence). CDR3 length equals 15 residues.

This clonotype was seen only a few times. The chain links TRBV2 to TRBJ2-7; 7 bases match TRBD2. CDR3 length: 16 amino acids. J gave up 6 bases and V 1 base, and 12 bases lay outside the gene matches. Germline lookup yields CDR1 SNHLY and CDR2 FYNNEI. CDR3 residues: CASSEEGAGEASEQYF. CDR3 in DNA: TGTGCCAGCAGTGAAGAAGGGGCGGGAGAGGCCTCCGAGCAGTACTTC.

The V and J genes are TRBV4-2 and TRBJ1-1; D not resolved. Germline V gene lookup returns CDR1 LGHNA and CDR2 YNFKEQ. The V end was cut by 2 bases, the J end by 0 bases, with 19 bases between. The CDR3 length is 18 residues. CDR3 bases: TGTGCCAGCAGCCAAATCCCCGCTATGGACTCGATGAACACTGAAGCTTTCTTT. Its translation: CASSQIPAMDSMNTEAFF.

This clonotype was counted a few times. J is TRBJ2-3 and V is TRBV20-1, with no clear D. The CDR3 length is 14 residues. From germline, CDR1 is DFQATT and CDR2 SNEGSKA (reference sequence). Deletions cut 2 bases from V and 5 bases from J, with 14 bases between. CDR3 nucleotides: TGCAGTGCTAGAACCGGGCTGGAGCAAGATACGCAGTATTTT. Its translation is CSARTGLEQDTQYF.

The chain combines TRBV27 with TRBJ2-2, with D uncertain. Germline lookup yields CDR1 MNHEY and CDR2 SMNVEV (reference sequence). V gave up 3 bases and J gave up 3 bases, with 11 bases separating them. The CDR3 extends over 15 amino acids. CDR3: CASSLNLAYTGELFF. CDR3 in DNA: TGTGCCAGCAGTTTGAACTTAGCTTACACCGGGGAGCTGTTTTTT.

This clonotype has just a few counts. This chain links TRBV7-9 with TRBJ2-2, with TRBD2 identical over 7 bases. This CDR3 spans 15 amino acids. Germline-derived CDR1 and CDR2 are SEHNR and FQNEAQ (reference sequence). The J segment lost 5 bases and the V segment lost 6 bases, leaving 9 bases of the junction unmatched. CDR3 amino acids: CASRPSGLFTGELFF. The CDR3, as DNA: TGTGCCAGCAGACCTAGCGGCCTCTTTACCGGGGAGCTGTTTTTT.

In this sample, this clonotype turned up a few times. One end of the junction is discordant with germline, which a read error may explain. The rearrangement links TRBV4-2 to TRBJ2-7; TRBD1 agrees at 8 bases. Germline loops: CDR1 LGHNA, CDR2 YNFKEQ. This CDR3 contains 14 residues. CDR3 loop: CASSQGLEIRDRIF. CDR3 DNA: TGTGCCAGCAGCCAAGGCCTGGAAATCCGGGACAGGATATTC.

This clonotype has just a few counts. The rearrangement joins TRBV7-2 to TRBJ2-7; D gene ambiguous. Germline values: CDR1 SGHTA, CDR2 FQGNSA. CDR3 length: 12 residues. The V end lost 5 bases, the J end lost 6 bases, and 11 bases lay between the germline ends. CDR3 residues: CASSPLGTEQYF. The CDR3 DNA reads TGTGCCAGCAGCCCCCTTGGTACCGAGCAGTACTTC.

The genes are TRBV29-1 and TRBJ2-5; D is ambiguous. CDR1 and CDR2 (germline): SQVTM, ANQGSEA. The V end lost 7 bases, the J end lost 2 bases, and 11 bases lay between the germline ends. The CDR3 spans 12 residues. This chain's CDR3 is CSANRGQETQYF. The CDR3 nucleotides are TGCAGCGCCAACAGAGGACAAGAGACCCAGTACTTC.

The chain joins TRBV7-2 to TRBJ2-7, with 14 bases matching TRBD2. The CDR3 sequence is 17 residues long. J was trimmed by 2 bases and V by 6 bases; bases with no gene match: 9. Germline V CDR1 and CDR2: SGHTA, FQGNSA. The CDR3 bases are TGTGCCAGCAGTTTAACCGGGACTAGCGGGGGAACCTACGAGCAGTACTTC. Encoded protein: CASSLTGTSGGTYEQYF. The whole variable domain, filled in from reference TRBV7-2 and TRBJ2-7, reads GAGVSQSPSNKVTEKGKDVELRCDPISGHTALYWYRQSLGQGLEFLIYFQGNSAPDKSGLPSDRFSAERTGGSVSTLTIQRTQQEDSAVYLCASSLTGTSGGTYEQYFGPGTRLTVT.

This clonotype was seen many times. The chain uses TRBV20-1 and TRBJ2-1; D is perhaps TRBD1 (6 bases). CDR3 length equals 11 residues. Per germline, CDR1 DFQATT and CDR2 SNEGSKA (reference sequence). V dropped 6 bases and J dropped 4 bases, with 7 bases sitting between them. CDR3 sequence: CSAGGYNEQFF. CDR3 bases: TGCAGTGCAGGGGGTTACAATGAGCAGTTCTTC.

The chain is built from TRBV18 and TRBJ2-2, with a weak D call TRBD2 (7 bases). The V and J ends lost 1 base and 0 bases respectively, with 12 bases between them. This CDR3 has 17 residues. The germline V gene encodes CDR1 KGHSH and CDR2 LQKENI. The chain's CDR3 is CASSPREGDPNTGELFF. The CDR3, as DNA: TGTGCCAGCTCACCACGGGAGGGGGATCCGAACACCGGGGAGCTGTTTTTT.

CDR3 sequence (DNA): TGTGCCAGCACCCTAAGTCTAGCGGGAGGTGAGACCCAGTACTTC. Protein: CASTLSLAGGETQYF. The chain is built from TRBV12-3 or TRBV12-4 and TRBJ2-5; 11 bases are a match to TRBD2. The CDR3 sequence is 15 residues long. The ends lost 7 bases at V and 5 bases at J; junction bases unmatched: 9.

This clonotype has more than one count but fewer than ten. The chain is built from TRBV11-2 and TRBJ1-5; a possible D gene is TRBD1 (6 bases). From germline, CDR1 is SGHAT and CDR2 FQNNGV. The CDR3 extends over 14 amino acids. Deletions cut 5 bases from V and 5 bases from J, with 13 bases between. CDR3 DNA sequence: TGTGCCAGCAGCCAAGGGGGGGGAGATCAGCCCCAGCATTTT. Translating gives CASSQGGGDQPQHF.

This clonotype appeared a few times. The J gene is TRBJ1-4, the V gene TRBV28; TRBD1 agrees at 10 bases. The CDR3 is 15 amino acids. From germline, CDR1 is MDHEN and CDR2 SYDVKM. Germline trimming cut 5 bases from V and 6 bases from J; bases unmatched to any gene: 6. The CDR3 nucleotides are TGTGCCAGCAGTCGGACAGGGGGTGGGGATGAAAAACTGTTTTTT. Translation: CASSRTGGGDEKLFF.

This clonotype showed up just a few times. CDR3 in amino acids: CASSLGKTYEQYF. The CDR3 nucleotides read TGTGCCAGCAGCTTAGGCAAAACCTACGAGCAGTACTTC. The J gene is TRBJ2-7, the V gene TRBV7-6; no firm D call. Per germline, CDR1 SGHVS and CDR2 FNYEAQ. Trimming removed 1 base at V and 2 bases at J, with 6 bases between. This CDR3 region has 13 residues.

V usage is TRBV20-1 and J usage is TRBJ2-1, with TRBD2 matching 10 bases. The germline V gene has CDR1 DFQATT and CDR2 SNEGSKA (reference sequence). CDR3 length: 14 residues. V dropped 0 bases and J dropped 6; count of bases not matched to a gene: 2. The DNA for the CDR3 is TGCAGTGCTAGAGAACTAGCGGGAATCAATGAGCAGTTCTTC. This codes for CSARELAGINEQFF.

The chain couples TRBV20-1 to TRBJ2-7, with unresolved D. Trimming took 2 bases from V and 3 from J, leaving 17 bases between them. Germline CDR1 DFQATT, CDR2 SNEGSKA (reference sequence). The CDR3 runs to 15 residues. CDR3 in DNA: TGCAGTGCTAGAAGACCGGGCCCCTCGGTCTACGAGCAGTACTTC. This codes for CSARRPGPSVYEQYF.

The CDR3 protein is CSGDRDRNTEAFF. CDR3 in DNA: TGCAGCGGAGACAGGGACCGGAACACTGAAGCTTTCTTT. The chain uses TRBV29-1 and TRBJ1-1; 7 nucleotides match TRBD1. The J segment lost 1 base and the V segment lost 7 bases, leaving 6 bases of the junction unmatched. In germline, CDR1 is SQVTM, CDR2 ANQGSEA. This CDR3 has 13 amino acids.

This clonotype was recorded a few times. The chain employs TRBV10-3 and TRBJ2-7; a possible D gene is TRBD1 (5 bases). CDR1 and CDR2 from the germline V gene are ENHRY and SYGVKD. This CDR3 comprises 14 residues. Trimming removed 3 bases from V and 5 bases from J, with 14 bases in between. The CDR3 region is CAISDAQGRNEQYF. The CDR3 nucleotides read TGTGCCATCAGTGATGCGCAGGGTCGCAACGAGCAGTACTTC.

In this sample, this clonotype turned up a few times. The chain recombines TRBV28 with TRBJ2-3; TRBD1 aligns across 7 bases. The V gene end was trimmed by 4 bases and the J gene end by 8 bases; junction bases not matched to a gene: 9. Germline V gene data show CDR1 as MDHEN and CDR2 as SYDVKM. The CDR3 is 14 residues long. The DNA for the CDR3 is TGTGCCAGCAGTTCCCCAGGGGGAGTTGGTACGCAGTATTTT. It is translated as CASSSPGGVGTQYF.

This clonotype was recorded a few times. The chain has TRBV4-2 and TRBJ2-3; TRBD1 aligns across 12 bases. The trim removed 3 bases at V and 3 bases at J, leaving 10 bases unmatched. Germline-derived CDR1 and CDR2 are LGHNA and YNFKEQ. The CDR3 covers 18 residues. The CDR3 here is CASSHGTGGATGTDTQYF. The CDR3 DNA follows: TGTGCCAGCAGCCACGGGACAGGGGGCGCGACGGGGACAGATACGCAGTATTTT.

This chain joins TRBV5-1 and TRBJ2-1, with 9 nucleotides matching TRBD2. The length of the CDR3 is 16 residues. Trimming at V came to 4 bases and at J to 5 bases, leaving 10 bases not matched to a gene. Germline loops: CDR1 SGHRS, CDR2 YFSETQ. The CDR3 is CASSPGALAGNNEQFF. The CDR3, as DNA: TGCGCCAGCAGCCCGGGCGCGCTAGCGGGAAACAATGAGCAGTTCTTC.

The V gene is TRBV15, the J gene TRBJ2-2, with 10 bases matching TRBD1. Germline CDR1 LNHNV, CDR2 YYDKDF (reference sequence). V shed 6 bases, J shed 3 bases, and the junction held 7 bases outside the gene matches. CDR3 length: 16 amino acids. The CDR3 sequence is CATRSGQGEDTGELFF. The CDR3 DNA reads TGTGCCACCAGAAGCGGACAGGGGGAGGACACCGGGGAGCTGTTTTTT.

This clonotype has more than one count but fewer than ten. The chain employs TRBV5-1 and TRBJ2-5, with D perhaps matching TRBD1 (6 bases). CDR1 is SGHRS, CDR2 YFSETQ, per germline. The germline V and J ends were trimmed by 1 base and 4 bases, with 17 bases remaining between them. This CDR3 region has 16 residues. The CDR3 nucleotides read TGCGCCAGCAGCTTGACCGGGGCGGCAGGGGCAGAGACCCAGTACTTC. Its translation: CASSLTGAAGAETQYF.

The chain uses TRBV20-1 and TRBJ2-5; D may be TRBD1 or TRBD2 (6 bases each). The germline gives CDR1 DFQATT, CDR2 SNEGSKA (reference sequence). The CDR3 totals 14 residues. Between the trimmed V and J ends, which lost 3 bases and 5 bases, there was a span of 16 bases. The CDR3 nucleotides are TGCAGTGCTAGTAGGGGGGAGATAAGGGAGACCCAGTACTTC. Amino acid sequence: CSASRGEIRETQYF.

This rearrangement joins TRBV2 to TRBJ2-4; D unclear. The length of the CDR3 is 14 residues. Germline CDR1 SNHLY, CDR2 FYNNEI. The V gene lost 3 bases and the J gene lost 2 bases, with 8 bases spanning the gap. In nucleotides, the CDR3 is TGTGCCAGCAGTGAGCGTCAAACCAAAAACATTCAGTACTTC. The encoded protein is CASSERQTKNIQYF.